This TCR beta chain was sequenced for a study of CD8+ T cells in alopecia areata. RNA, once extracted, was reverse transcribed into cDNA for use as the sequencing template. Repertoires were generated with immunoSEQ multiplex PCR, while TCRdb's copy carries only in-frame clones and drops some. The sample lists over 120,000 clones, under 60% occurring once. Whole-study findings and limits: Sequencing of scalp samples also includes resident alphabeta T cells from normal skin.

The V gene end was trimmed by 5 bases and the J gene end by 6 bases; junction bases not matched to a gene: 4. The CDR3 spans 13 residues. Germline V gene data show CDR1 as SGHVS and CDR2 as FQNEAQ. Concerning this clone itself: Its antigen is not identified.

The receptor was derived from a human donor with alopecia areata. Sequences were derived from CD4+ T cells sorted from blood, sampled at week 0. This sequence joins TRBV7-8 and TRBJ1-5, with TRBD1 matching over 7 bases. The CDR3 region has the DNA TGTGCCAGCAGCCGCAGGGGGGCTCAGCCCCAGCATTTT. Its protein is CASSRRGAQPQHF.